This T cell receptor (beta chain) is drawn from a study of metastatic and nonmetastatic thyroid tumors. Study in general: Malignant thyroid and benign thyroid patients provided blood and tumor or nodule tissue whose repertoires were compared.

Study-level points and caveats: In blood and tumor, TCR beta diversity was reportedly significantly higher in malignant thyroid tumors than in benign nodules.

This CDR3 spans 16 amino acids. Trimming removed 0 bases from V and 3 bases from J; junction bases left unmatched: 5. The germline V gene encodes CDR1 SNHLY and CDR2 FYNNEI. In the original workflow: Building a distant-metastasis classifier for papillary thyroid cancer drew on CDR3 differences across clinicopathological groups. MiXCR reprocessed the PCR reads for TCRdb. What appears here as the V and J calls and clone size reflects TCRdb's work, not the paper's. This repertoire shows approximately 5,900 clones, under 30% found once; its top ten account for approximately 10%. Patients had received no treatment of any kind before thyroid surgery. This clone is medium-sized by share. Antigen specificity is unknown.

The TCR was taken from a male donor with papillary thyroid cancer or a benign thyroid nodule (not recorded which). Some clones in this sample may be carry-over from other donors' samples. This rearrangement joins TRBV2 to TRBJ2-7; 10 nucleotides align to TRBD1. The source material was adjacent normal tissue. This CDR3 reads CASSEAFGQGVYEQYF. In DNA form, the CDR3 reads TGTGCCAGCAGTGAAGCCTTCGGACAGGGGGTCTACGAGCAGTACTTC.